The source of this T cell receptor beta chain is a study of vaccination and CD4 T cells after COVID-19. Study-wide findings and caveats: Researchers looked at relatively few convalescent patients and had no early post-infection timepoints.

Indicated treatment: approximately 9-day PBMC culture with coronavirus spike peptide pools or control peptides (ViraFEST assay). V lost 0 bases to trimming and J lost 5 bases, with 14 bases between them. The CDR3 covers 15 residues. The V gene's germline CDR1 is DFQATT and CDR2 SNEGSKA (reference sequence). Sequencing of cultured CD4+ T cell DNA used the Oncomine TCR Beta short-read assay. TCRdb re-called the PCR reads through MiXCR, storing one row per CDR3 protein. The sample yields 15,000 to 20,000 distinct CDR3 sequences, approximately 50% seen once. This clonotype has just a few counts. What it recognizes is unknown.

The material sequenced was CD4+ T cells from blood, cultured in vitro, taken before SARS-CoV-2 vaccination. This clonotype was obtained from a human donor who had recovered from COVID-19. The chain combines TRBV20-1 with TRBJ1-5, with D possibly being TRBD1 (6 bases). The CDR3 coding sequence is TGCAGTGCTAGAGAGACCCAGGGGCCTGATCAGCCCCAGCATTTT. Encoded protein: CSARETQGPDQPQHF.